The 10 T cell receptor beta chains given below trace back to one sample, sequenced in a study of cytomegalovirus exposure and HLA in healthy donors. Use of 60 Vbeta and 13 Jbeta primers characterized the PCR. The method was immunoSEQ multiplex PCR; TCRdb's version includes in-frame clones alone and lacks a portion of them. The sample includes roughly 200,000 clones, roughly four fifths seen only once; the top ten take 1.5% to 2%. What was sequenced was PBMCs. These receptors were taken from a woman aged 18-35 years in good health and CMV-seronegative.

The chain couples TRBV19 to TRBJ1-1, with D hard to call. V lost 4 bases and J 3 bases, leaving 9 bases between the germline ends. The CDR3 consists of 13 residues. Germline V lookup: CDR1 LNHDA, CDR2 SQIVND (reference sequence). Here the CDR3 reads CASSTQLHTEAFF. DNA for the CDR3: TGTGCCAGTAGTACCCAACTTCACACTGAAGCTTTCTTT.

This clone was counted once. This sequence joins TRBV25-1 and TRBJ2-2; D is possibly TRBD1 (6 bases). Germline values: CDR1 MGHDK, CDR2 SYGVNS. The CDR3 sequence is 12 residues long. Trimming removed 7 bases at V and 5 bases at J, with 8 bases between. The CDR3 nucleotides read TGTGCCAGCATCACAGGGACCGGGGAGCTGTTTTTT. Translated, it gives CASITGTGELFF.

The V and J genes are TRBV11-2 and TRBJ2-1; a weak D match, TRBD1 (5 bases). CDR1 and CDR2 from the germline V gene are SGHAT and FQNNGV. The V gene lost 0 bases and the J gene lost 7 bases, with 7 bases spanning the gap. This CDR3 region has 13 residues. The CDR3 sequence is CASSLEPGNEQFF. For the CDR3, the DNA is TGTGCCAGCAGCTTAGAACCAGGGAATGAGCAGTTCTTC. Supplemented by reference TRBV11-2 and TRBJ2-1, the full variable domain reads EAGVAQSPRYKIIEKRQSVAFWCNPISGHATLYWYQQILGQGPKLLIQFQNNGVVDDSQLPKDRFSAERLKGVDSTLKIQPAKLEDSAVYLCASSLEPGNEQFFGPGTRLTVL.

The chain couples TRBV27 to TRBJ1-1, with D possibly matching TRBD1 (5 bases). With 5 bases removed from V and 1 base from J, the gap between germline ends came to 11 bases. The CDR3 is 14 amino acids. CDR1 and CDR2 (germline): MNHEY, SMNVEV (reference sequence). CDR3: CASSPHRWNTEAFF. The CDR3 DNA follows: TGTGCCAGCAGTCCCCACAGGTGGAACACTGAAGCTTTCTTT.

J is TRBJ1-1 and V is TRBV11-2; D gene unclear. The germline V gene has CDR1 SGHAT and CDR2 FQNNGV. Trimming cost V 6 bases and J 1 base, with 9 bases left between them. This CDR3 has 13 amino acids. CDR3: CASRRAGNTEAFF. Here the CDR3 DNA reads TGTGCCAGCAGGCGGGCAGGGAACACTGAAGCTTTCTTT.

The CDR3 spells CASSRHRDSNYEQYF. CDR3 DNA: TGTGCCAGCAGTCGACACCGGGACAGCAACTACGAGCAGTACTTC. This chain joins TRBV28 and TRBJ2-7, with 7 bases aligning to TRBD1. This CDR3 is 15 amino acids long. Germline V gives CDR1 MDHEN, CDR2 SYDVKM. J was trimmed by 3 bases and V by 5 bases; bases with no gene match: 10.

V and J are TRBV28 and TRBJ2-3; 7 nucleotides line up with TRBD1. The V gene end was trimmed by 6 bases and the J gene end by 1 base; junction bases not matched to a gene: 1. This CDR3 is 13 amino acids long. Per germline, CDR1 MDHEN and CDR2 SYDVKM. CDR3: CASRGGGTDTQYF. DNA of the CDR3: TGTGCCAGCAGAGGGGGCGGCACAGATACGCAGTATTTT.

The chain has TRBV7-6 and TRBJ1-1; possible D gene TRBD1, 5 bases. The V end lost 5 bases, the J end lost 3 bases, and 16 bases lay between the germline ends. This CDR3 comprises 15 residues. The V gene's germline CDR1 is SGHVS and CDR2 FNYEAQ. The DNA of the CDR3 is TGTGCCAGCAGCACCGCGGACGGGGGTCACACTGAAGCTTTCTTT. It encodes CASSTADGGHTEAFF.

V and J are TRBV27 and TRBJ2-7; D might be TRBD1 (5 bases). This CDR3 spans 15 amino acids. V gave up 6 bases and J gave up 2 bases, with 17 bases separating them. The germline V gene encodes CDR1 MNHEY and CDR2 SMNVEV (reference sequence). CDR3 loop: CASRNRQGVPYEQYV. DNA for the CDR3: TGTGCCAGCAGGAACCGGCAGGGCGTCCCCTACGAGCAGTACGTC.

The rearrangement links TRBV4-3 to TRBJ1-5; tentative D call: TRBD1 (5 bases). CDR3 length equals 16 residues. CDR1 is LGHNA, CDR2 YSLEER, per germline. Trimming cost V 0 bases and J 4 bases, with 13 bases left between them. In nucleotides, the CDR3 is TGCGCCAGCAGCCAAGATGTTGGGGGGGGAAATCAGCCCCAGCATTTT. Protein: CASSQDVGGGNQPQHF.